The clone carrying this T cell receptor beta chain was detected a few times. Its cognate antigen is unknown. This sample is part of a study of cytomegalovirus exposure and HLA in healthy donors. Points from the study as a whole: TCR sequences were mostly rare, though some public TCRs occurred in many donors. According to a later analysis, TCR clusters from the first cohort tended to co-occur in the 110 or so validation repertoires.

A roughly 130-subject validation cohort, separate from the roughly 670-subject first cohort, supplied the donors. Clones were read by immunoSEQ multiplex PCR, and TCRdb kept only the in-frame ones, dropping some. The table shows roughly 330,000 clones, with about 85% occurring only once. The receptor's source is a young woman in good health and CMV-seropositive. Material for sequencing was PBMCs.

The CDR3 sequence: CASSLAGESYNEQFF. In nucleotides, the CDR3 is TGTGCCAGCAGCTTAGCGGGAGAATCCTACAATGAGCAGTTCTTC. The chain employs TRBV11-3 and TRBJ2-1, with a tentative D call TRBD2 (6 bases). This CDR3 has 15 residues. The germline gives CDR1 SGHNT, CDR2 YENEEA. V dropped 1 base and J dropped 1 base, with 8 bases sitting between them.